The 9 T cell receptor beta chains below come from one sample, sequenced in a study of T cell repertoires in cytomegalovirus infection. TCRdb fed the reads into MiXCR, producing one record per CDR3 protein. Here the sample spans 400,000 or so distinct CDR3 sequences, around 32% being singletons. Specimen: PBMCs. These receptors all come from a human donor in good health (CMV status not recorded). Some clones in this sample may be carry-over from other donors' samples.

In this sample, this clonotype turned up a few times. V and J are TRBV20-1 and TRBJ1-1; 7 bases agree with TRBD1. In germline, CDR1 is DFQATT, CDR2 SNEGSKA (reference sequence). The CDR3 sequence is 12 residues long. The junction had 8 bases not matched to a gene; V was cut back by 8 bases and J by 5 bases. The CDR3 sequence: CSSQYRGTEAFF. The CDR3 nucleotides are TGCAGTTCACAATACAGGGGAACTGAAGCTTTCTTT.

The rearrangement uses TRBV19 and TRBJ1-6; 8 positions agree with TRBD1. Germline CDR1 is LNHDA and CDR2 is SQIVND (reference sequence). Trimming removed 1 base from V and 8 bases from J; junction bases left unmatched: 7. CDR3 size: 16 residues. The CDR3 loop is CASSIVFGQGDSPLHF. As DNA, the CDR3 is TGTGCCAGTAGTATAGTATTTGGACAGGGTGATTCACCCCTCCACTTT.

This clonotype was found once. In DNA form, the CDR3 reads TGCGCCAGCAGCCAAGGACTAGCGGGGGGGCCGCGGGGCGAGCAGTACTTC. It encodes CASSQGLAGGPRGEQYF. The chain recombines TRBV4-1 with TRBJ2-7; 14 nucleotides line up with TRBD2. The germline CDR1 and CDR2 sequences are MGHRA and YSYEKL. CDR3 length equals 17 residues. The junction had 8 bases not matched to a gene; V was cut back by 1 base and J by 6 bases.

The CDR3 is CASSKLAGKDTGELFF. Here the CDR3 DNA reads TGTGCCAGCAGTAAACTAGCGGGGAAGGACACCGGGGAGCTGTTTTTT. The rearrangement links TRBV6-6 to TRBJ2-2, with 10 bases that match TRBD2. Germline CDR1 and CDR2: MNHNY and SVGAGI (reference sequence). Trimming cost V 5 bases and J 3 bases; bases outside gene matches: 6. The CDR3 loop spans 16 amino acids.

A few counts support this clonotype. The chain is built from TRBV12-3 or TRBV12-4 and TRBJ1-1; D gene unclear. This CDR3 is 14 amino acids long. V was shortened by 7 bases and J by 4 bases, with 16 bases between the two germline ends. The CDR3 sequence: CASTSLGEGTEAFF. CDR3 DNA sequence: TGTGCCAGCACTTCACTCGGGGAGGGCACTGAAGCTTTCTTT.

This clonotype showed up just a few times. This chain links TRBV7-8 with TRBJ2-7, with 13 bases fitting TRBD2. The CDR3 covers 14 residues. Germline trimming cut 3 bases from V and 5 bases from J; bases unmatched to any gene: 1. Looked up from germline, CDR1 is SGHVS and CDR2 is FQNEAQ. The CDR3 nucleotides are TGTGCCAGCAGCTTCGGACTAGCGGGGGACGAGCAGTACTTC. Translating it yields CASSFGLAGDEQYF.

The chain couples TRBV6-5 to TRBJ2-5; no clear D. The germline V gene encodes CDR1 MNHEY and CDR2 SVGAGI. Trimming stripped 1 base from V and 4 bases from J, with 16 bases between. The CDR3 has 16 residues. The CDR3 sequence: CASSYLGGNRGETQYF. The CDR3 DNA reads TGTGCCAGCAGTTACTTGGGTGGGAACCGTGGAGAGACCCAGTACTTC.

This rearrangement joins TRBV7-6 to TRBJ1-2; D ambiguous. Trimming left V 0 bases short and J 5 bases short, with 13 bases between. CDR3 length: 15 residues. CDR1 and CDR2 from the germline V gene are SGHVS and FNYEAQ. CDR3 residues: CASSLAESRSYGYTF. The CDR3 DNA reads TGTGCCAGCAGCTTAGCCGAGAGCAGGAGTTATGGCTACACCTTC.

This clonotype was seen many times. The chain joins TRBV12-3 or TRBV12-4 to TRBJ1-2; 7 nucleotides agree with TRBD1. The CDR3 is 16 amino acids. The J segment lost 1 base and the V segment lost 3 bases, leaving 8 bases of the junction unmatched. The CDR3 coding sequence is TGTGCCAGCAGTTTCGGACAGGCGGGACTTAACTATGGCTACACCTTC. It translates to CASSFGQAGLNYGYTF.